This T cell receptor (beta chain) is from a study of a mutant IDH1 vaccine in newly diagnosed glioma. General study points: Pseudoprogression looked unconnected to shifts in top peripheral T cell clonotypes. There were vaccine-induced immune responses in more than 85% of the patients.

On this clone: Antigen unknown.

Here immunoSEQ multiplex PCR was the method, and the copy in TCRdb shows in-frame clones only, minus some. Among some 50,000 clones listed, 86% were seen once. Time point described: baseline, week 1 (first vaccination visit). Described treatment: pre-vaccination baseline after standard-of-care therapy. Sequences were derived from PBMCs, sampled from a glioma patient treated with radiotherapy, temozolomide or both. The origin of this receptor is a man in his forties with glioma.

The CDR3 protein is CASSSGGSGTEAFF. CDR3 sequence (DNA): TGTGCCAGCAGTTCGGGGGGATCAGGCACTGAAGCTTTCTTT. The rearrangement joins TRBV6-6 to TRBJ1-1, with a weak D call TRBD1 (5 bases). CDR3 length equals 14 residues. V was shortened by 4 bases and J by 4 bases, with 13 bases between the two germline ends. Germline values: CDR1 MNHNY, CDR2 SVGAGI (reference sequence).